This TCR beta chain derives from a study of blood T cell repertoires in COVID-19. The germline V gene has CDR1 SGDLS and CDR2 YYNGEE. CDR3 length: 14 residues. The ends lost 3 bases at V and 5 bases at J; junction bases unmatched: 4. Authors' analysis steps: Nucleated cell counts were estimated from reference gene primer amplification. Produced via immunoSEQ multiplex PCR; TCRdb's table is partial and in-frame only. V and J calls plus clone size are reproduced from that table; the DNA served to infer D and trimming. The sample lists roughly 210,000 clones; roughly nine tenths were seen once. The source of this sequence is a man aged 65-85 years with acute or convalescent COVID-19. The rearrangement links TRBV9 to TRBJ2-5, with TRBD2 matching over 10 bases. The sequenced sample was peripheral blood. This CDR3 reads CASSASGSGETQYF. DNA of the CDR3: TGTGCCAGCAGCGCTAGCGGGAGCGGGGAGACCCAGTACTTC. Combining the CDR3 with reference TRBV9 and TRBJ2-5 gives the whole variable domain DSGVTQTPKHLITATGQRVTLRCSPRSGDLSVYWYQQSLDQGLQFLIQYYNGEERAKGNILERFSAQQFPDLHSELNLSSLELGDSALYFCASSASGSGETQYFGPGTRLLVL.